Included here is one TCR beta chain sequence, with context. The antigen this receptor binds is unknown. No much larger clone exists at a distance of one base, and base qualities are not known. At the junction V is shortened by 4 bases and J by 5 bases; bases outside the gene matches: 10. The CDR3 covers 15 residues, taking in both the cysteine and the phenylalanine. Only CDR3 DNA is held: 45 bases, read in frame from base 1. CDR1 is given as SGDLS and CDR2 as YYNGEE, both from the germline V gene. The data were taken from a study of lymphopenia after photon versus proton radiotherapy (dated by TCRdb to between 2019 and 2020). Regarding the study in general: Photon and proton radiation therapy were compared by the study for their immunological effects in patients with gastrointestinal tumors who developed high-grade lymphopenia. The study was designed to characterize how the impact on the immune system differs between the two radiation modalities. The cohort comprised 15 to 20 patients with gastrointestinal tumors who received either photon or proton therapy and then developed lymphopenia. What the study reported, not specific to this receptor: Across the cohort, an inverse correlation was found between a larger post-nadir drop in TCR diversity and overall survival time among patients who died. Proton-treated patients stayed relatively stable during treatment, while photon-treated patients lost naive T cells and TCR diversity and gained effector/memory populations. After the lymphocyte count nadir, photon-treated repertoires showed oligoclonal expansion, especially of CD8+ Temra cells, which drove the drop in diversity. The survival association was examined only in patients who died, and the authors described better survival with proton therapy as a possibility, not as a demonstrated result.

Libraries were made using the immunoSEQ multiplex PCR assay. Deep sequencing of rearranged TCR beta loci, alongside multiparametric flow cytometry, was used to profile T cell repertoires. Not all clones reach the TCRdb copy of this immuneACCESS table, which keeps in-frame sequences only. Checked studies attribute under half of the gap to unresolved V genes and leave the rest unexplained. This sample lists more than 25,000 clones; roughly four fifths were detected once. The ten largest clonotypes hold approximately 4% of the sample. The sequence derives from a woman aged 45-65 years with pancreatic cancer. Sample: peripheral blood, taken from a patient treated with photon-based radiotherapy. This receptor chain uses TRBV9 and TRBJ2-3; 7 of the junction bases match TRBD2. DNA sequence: TGTGCCAGCAGCAGCGGACTAGTCGGGATAGATACGCAGTATTTT. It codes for CASSSGLVGIDTQYF.